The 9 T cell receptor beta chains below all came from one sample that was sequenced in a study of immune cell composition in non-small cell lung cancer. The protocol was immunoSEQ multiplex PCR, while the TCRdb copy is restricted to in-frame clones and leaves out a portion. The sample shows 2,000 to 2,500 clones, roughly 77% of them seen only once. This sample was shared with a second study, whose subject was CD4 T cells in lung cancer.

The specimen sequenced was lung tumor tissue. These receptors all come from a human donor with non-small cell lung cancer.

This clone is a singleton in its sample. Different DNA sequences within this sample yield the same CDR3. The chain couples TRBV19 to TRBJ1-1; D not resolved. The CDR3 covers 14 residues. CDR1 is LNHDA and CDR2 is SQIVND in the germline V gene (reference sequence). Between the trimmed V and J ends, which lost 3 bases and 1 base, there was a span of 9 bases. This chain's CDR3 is CASSIGRGNTEAFF. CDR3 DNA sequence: TGTGCCAGTAGTATCGGTCGGGGGAACACTGAAGCTTTCTTT.

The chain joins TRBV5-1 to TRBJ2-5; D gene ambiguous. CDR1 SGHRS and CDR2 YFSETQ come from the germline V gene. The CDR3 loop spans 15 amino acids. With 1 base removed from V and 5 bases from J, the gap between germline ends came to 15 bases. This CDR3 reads CASSLIGSAQETQYF. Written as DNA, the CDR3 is TGCGCCAGCAGCTTGATCGGCAGCGCCCAGGAGACCCAGTACTTC. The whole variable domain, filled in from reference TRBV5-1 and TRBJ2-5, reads KAGVTQTPRYLIKTRGQQVTLSCSPISGHRSVSWYQQTPGQGLQFLFEYFSETQRNKGNFPGRFSGRQFSNSRSEMNVSTLELGDSALYLCASSLIGSAQETQYFGPGTRLLVL.

The CDR3 loop is CASSFLGVEQFF. CDR3 nucleotides: TGTGCCAGCAGTTTTCTAGGGGTTGAGCAGTTCTTC. The V and J genes are TRBV6-5 and TRBJ2-1; D perhaps matches TRBD1 (5 bases). Germline lookup yields CDR1 MNHEY and CDR2 SVGAGI. Trimming took 4 bases from V and 9 from J, leaving 10 bases between them. The CDR3 consists of 12 residues.

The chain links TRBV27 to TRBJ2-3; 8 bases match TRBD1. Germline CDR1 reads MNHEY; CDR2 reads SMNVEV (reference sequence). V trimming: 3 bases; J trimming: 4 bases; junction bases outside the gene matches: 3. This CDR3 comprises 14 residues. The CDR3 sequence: CASSFGQGPDTQYF. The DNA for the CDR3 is TGTGCCAGCAGTTTTGGACAGGGTCCAGATACGCAGTATTTT.

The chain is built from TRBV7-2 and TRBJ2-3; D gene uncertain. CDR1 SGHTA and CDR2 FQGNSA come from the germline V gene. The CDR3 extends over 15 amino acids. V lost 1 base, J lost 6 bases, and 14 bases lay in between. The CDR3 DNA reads TGTGCCAGCAGCTTAGTCACCTGGCCCCCCGATACGCAGTATTTT. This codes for CASSLVTWPPDTQYF.

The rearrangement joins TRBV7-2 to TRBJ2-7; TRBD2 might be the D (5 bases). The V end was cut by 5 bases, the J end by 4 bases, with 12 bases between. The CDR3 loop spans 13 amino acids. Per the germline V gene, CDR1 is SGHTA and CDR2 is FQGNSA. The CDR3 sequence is CASSTGLGYEQYF. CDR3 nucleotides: TGTGCCAGCAGCACCGGACTGGGATACGAGCAGTACTTC.

The CDR3 bases are TGTGCCAGCAGCTCCTATACGAACACTGAAGCTTTCTTT. Its protein product is CASSSYTNTEAFF. The rearrangement uses TRBV7-2 and TRBJ1-1, with unresolved D. The germline V and J ends were trimmed by 4 bases and 1 base, with 7 bases remaining between them. The CDR3 is made up of 13 amino acids. CDR1 and CDR2 from the germline V gene are SGHTA and FQGNSA.

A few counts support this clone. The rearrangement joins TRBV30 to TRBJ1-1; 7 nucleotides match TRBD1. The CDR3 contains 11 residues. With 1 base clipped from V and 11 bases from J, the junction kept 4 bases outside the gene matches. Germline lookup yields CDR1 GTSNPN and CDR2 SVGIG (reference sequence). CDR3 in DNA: TGTGCCTGGAGTGGACAGGGAGAGGCTTTCTTT. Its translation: CAWSGQGEAFF.

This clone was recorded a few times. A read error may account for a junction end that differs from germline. CDR3 sequence reads: CASREGGALTPEAFF. The CDR3 DNA reads TGTGCCAGCAGGGAAGGGGGCGCATTAACCCCTGAAGCTTTCTTT. The chain joins TRBV2 to TRBJ1-1; 7 positions agree with TRBD1. CDR3 size: 15 residues. CDR1 is SNHLY and CDR2 is FYNNEI in the germline V gene.